These 22 T cell receptor beta chains share one sample of origin, sequenced in a study of graft-versus-host responses after intestinal transplantation. Only in-frame clones appear in the TCRdb table, and some are missing; sequencing was by immunoSEQ multiplex PCR. The profile shows about 26,000 clones, roughly 87% of them singletons. What these receptors recognize is not known. Sample: unstimulated CD4+ T cells sorted from spleen or lymph node cells, taken before intestinal transplant. The receptors come from a human donor who received an intestinal transplant.

The chain combines TRBV7-2 with TRBJ2-7; the D is unclear. In germline, CDR1 is SGHTA, CDR2 FQGNSA. CDR3 length: 16 residues. V lost 5 bases and J 0 bases, leaving 17 bases between the germline ends. The CDR3 is CASSAPARPSSYEQYF. The CDR3 DNA reads TGTGCCAGCAGCGCCCCAGCCCGGCCGAGCTCCTACGAGCAGTACTTC. Looking up the rest from reference TRBV7-2 and TRBJ2-7 gives the full variable domain: GAGVSQSPSNKVTEKGKDVELRCDPISGHTALYWYRQSLGQGLEFLIYFQGNSAPDKSGLPSDRFSAERTGGSVSTLTIQRTQQEDSAVYLCASSAPARPSSYEQYFGPGTRLTVT.

The chain recombines TRBV4-1 with TRBJ2-3; TRBD1 matches at 9 bases. V gave up 4 bases and J gave up 4 bases; unmatched junction bases: 12. This CDR3 comprises 17 residues. The germline V gene has CDR1 MGHRA and CDR2 YSYEKL. Here the CDR3 reads CASSPLGTGSKADTQYF. The DNA for the CDR3 is TGCGCCAGCAGCCCCCTAGGGACAGGGAGTAAGGCAGATACGCAGTATTTT.

The chain links TRBV10-1 to TRBJ2-2; tentative D call: TRBD1 (5 bases). V lost 7 bases to trimming and J lost 1 base, with 10 bases between them. There are 14 residues in the CDR3. The germline V gene encodes CDR1 WNHNN and CDR2 SYGVQD (reference sequence). The chain's CDR3 is CASKNDRNTGELFF. The CDR3 coding sequence is TGCGCCAGCAAGAACGACAGGAACACCGGGGAGCTGTTTTTT.

The chain links TRBV30 to TRBJ1-5; 8 bases agree with TRBD1. CDR3 length equals 16 residues. CDR1 and CDR2 (germline): GTSNPN, SVGIG (reference sequence). V lost 8 bases and J lost 5; bases outside the gene matches: 17. The CDR3 region is CAALDYRDRRYQPQHF. CDR3 bases: TGTGCCGCATTAGATTACCGGGACAGGCGATATCAGCCCCAGCATTTT.

This clone has a handful of counts. The chain has TRBV9 and TRBJ2-7; the match to TRBD2 covers 8 bases. CDR3 length: 15 amino acids. CDR1 is SGDLS, CDR2 YYNGEE, per germline. V gave up 2 bases and J gave up 2 bases; unmatched junction bases: 6. The CDR3 bases are TGTGCCAGCAGCGTCGGGGGGGAAGGCCCCTACGAGCAGTACTTC. Translating it yields CASSVGGEGPYEQYF.

This clone was picked up a small number of times. The J gene is TRBJ2-7, the V gene TRBV6-1; TRBD1 might be the D (7 bases). The germline gives CDR1 MNHNS, CDR2 SASEGT. Trimming took off 5 bases at V and 3 bases at J, with 11 bases between the two ends. The CDR3 consists of 13 residues. CDR3 protein: CASSLQGGYEQYF. CDR3 DNA sequence: TGTGCCAGCAGTCTGCAGGGGGGCTACGAGCAGTACTTC.

This chain connects TRBV19 to TRBJ2-7, with no clear D. V lost 1 base and J lost 2, with 9 bases in between. There are 14 residues in the CDR3. Germline lookup yields CDR1 LNHDA and CDR2 SQIVND (reference sequence). As DNA, the CDR3 is TGTGCCAGTAGTATAGTCGACTTCCCCTACGAGCAGTACTTC. It encodes CASSIVDFPYEQYF.

This clone appeared once. V is TRBV28 and J is TRBJ2-5; no clear D. This CDR3 has 12 amino acids. V shed 6 bases and J shed 7 bases, with 12 bases lying between them. Germline V CDR1 and CDR2: MDHEN, SYDVKM. Here the CDR3 DNA reads TGTGCCAGCAGACAGCGCACCGGGACCCAGTACTTC. This translates into CASRQRTGTQYF.

The chain couples TRBV10-1 to TRBJ2-1, with D unresolved. V lost 6 bases and J lost 5, with 2 bases in between. The CDR3 runs 10 residues. Germline CDR1 is WNHNN and CDR2 is SYGVQD (reference sequence). The CDR3 DNA reads as TGCGCCAGCAGAAACAATGAGCAGTTCTTC. Protein: CASRNNEQFF.

This chain uses TRBV27 with TRBJ2-7; D gene uncertain. The CDR3 has 13 residues. Germline CDR1 MNHEY, CDR2 SMNVEV (reference sequence). V was shortened by 2 bases and J by 0 bases, with 5 bases between the two germline ends. In DNA form, the CDR3 reads TGTGCCAGCAGTTTACTCAGCTCCTACGAGCAGTACTTC. Translation: CASSLLSSYEQYF.

This clone occurred a few times. The V and J genes are TRBV4-2 and TRBJ2-7; 11 nucleotides line up with TRBD1. The germline gives CDR1 LGHNA, CDR2 YNFKEQ. With 1 base clipped from V and 3 bases from J, the junction kept 2 bases outside the gene matches. The CDR3 has 15 amino acids. CDR3 nucleotides: TGTGCCAGCAGCCAAGGGGGGACAGGGGGCTACGAGCAGTACTTC. Encoded protein: CASSQGGTGGYEQYF.

This clone is a singleton in its sample. The chain recombines TRBV5-1 with TRBJ2-1; 7 bases are a match to TRBD2. CDR1 SGHRS and CDR2 YFSETQ come from the germline V gene. The length of the CDR3 is 18 residues. The J segment lost 7 bases and the V segment lost 0 bases, leaving 16 bases of the junction unmatched. CDR3 nucleotide sequence: TGCGCCAGCAGCTTGGCCGGTATACAAGCGGGGATTTCTAATGAGCAGTTCTTC. It codes for CASSLAGIQAGISNEQFF. Together with reference TRBV5-1 and TRBJ2-1, the CDR3 gives the full variable domain: KAGVTQTPRYLIKTRGQQVTLSCSPISGHRSVSWYQQTPGQGLQFLFEYFSETQRNKGNFPGRFSGRQFSNSRSEMNVSTLELGDSALYLCASSLAGIQAGISNEQFFGPGTRLTVL.

This rearrangement joins TRBV2 to TRBJ1-2, with a weak D call TRBD1 (6 bases). Germline assignment: CDR1 SNHLY and CDR2 FYNNEI. V shed 6 bases and J shed 4 bases, with 12 bases lying between them. CDR3 length equals 13 residues. The CDR3 sequence is CASSLGHSYGYTF. The CDR3 DNA is TGTGCCAGCAGCCTGGGACACTCCTATGGCTACACCTTC.

This clone has only a few counts. This chain uses TRBV2 with TRBJ2-7; 11 bases are a match to TRBD2. CDR1 SNHLY and CDR2 FYNNEI come from the germline V gene. The CDR3 consists of 14 residues. Trimming at V came to 6 bases and at J to 6 bases, leaving 7 bases not matched to a gene. The CDR3 reads CASSRTSGSFEQYF. Written as DNA, the CDR3 is TGTGCCAGCAGCCGTACTAGCGGGAGCTTCGAGCAGTACTTC.

The CDR3 region is CASTWGWEETQYF. Written as DNA, the CDR3 is TGTGCCAGCACCTGGGGTTGGGAAGAGACCCAGTACTTC. V and J are TRBV28 and TRBJ2-5; D is ambiguous. Trimming cost V 7 bases and J 3 bases, with 12 bases left between them. Looked up from germline, CDR1 is MDHEN and CDR2 is SYDVKM. There are 13 residues in the CDR3.

The V and J genes are TRBV5-1 and TRBJ2-3, with a tentative D call TRBD1 (7 bases). The CDR3 has 14 amino acids. Trimming took off 1 base at V and 9 bases at J, with 15 bases between the two ends. Germline assignment: CDR1 SGHRS and CDR2 YFSETQ. CDR3 protein: CASSLTGEGGTQYF. CDR3 nucleotide sequence: TGCGCCAGCAGCTTGACAGGGGAAGGGGGGACGCAGTATTTT.

The chain uses TRBV19 and TRBJ2-3, with 12 positions matching TRBD2. V lost 3 bases to trimming and J lost 0 bases; unmatched junction nucleotides: 16. Germline values: CDR1 LNHDA, CDR2 SQIVND (reference sequence). This CDR3 has 21 residues. DNA for the CDR3: TGTGCCAGTAGTATCTCGGGGGGGCTAGCGGGAGGGAAGCCCAGCACAGATACGCAGTATTTT. It is translated as CASSISGGLAGGKPSTDTQYF.

V gene TRBV7-2 combines with J gene TRBJ1-2, with D possibly being TRBD1 (6 bases). This CDR3 contains 15 residues. Trimming removed 5 bases from V and 3 bases from J, with 16 bases in between. Germline assignment: CDR1 SGHTA and CDR2 FQGNSA. The CDR3 coding sequence is TGTGCCAGCAGCCCGAAAACAGGGATTTACTATGGCTACACCTTC. Its translation: CASSPKTGIYYGYTF. The whole variable domain, remainder taken from reference TRBV7-2 and TRBJ1-2, is GAGVSQSPSNKVTEKGKDVELRCDPISGHTALYWYRQSLGQGLEFLIYFQGNSAPDKSGLPSDRFSAERTGGSVSTLTIQRTQQEDSAVYLCASSPKTGIYYGYTFGSGTRLTVV.

V is TRBV5-1 and J is TRBJ2-7; 10 bases align to TRBD1. Germline assignment: CDR1 SGHRS and CDR2 YFSETQ. V dropped 4 bases and J dropped 6; count of bases not matched to a gene: 10. CDR3 length: 15 amino acids. The CDR3 protein is CASSGTGTGEGEQYF. The CDR3, as DNA: TGCGCCAGCAGCGGAACAGGGACAGGGGAAGGCGAGCAGTACTTC.

The CDR3 bases are TGTGCCAGCAGCCGCGACACACGTAATTCACCCCTCCACTTT. It specifies CASSRDTRNSPLHF. This chain links TRBV6-5 with TRBJ1-6; D is unclear. Germline V gene data show CDR1 as MNHEY and CDR2 as SVGAGI. The V end lost 6 bases, the J end lost 6 bases, and 12 bases lay between the germline ends. The CDR3 loop spans 14 amino acids.

The J gene is TRBJ2-7, the V gene TRBV6-5, with unresolved D. This CDR3 has 11 amino acids. Trimming cost V 5 bases and J 7 bases, with 9 bases left between them. Germline CDR1 and CDR2: MNHEY and SVGAGI. CDR3 nucleotides: TGTGCCAGCAGTATCGGGTGGGAGCAGTACTTC. It is translated as CASSIGWEQYF.

The chain links TRBV18 to TRBJ1-6; D is perhaps TRBD1 (6 bases). CDR3 length equals 16 residues. Trimming pared 6 bases from V and 5 bases from J, leaving 17 bases between. CDR1 and CDR2 (germline): KGHSH, LQKENI. CDR3 in DNA: TGTGCCAGCTCCAACTCACAGGGCGCCGATAATTCACCCCTCCACTTT. Translated, it gives CASSNSQGADNSPLHF.